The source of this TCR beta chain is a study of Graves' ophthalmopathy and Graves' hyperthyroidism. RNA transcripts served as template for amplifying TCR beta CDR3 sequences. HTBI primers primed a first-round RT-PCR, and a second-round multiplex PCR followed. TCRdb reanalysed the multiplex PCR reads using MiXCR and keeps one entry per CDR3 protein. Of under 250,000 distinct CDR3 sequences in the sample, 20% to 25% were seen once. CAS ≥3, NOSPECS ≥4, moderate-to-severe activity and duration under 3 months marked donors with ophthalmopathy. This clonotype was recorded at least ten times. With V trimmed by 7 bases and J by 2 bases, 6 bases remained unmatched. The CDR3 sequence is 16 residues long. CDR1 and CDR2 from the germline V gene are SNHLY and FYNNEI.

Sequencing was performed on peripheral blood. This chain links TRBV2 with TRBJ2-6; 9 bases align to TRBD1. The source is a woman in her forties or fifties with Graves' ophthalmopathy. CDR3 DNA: TGTGCCAGCAACGACAGGGGGATGGCTGGGGCCAACGTCCTGACTTTC. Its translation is CASNDRGMAGANVLTF.